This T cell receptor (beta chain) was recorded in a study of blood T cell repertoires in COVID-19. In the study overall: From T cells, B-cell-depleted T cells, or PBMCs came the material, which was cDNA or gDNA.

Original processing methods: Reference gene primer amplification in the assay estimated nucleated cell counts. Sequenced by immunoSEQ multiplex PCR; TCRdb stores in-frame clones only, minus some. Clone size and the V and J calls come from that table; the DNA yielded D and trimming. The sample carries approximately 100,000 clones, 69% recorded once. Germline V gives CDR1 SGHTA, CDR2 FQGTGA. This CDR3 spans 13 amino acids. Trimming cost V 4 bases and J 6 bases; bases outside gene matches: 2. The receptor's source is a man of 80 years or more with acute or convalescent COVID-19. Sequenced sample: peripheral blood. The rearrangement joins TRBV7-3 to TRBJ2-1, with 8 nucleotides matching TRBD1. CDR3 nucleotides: TGTGCCAGCAGCTCAGGGACAGGCAATGAGCAGTTCTTC. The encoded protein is CASSSGTGNEQFF.